This TCR beta chain is from a study of cytotoxic CD8 clonotypes in ibrutinib-treated CLL. Study-wide background: Patients gave response samples after a median approximately eleven months of treatment, range 6 to 36. Findings and limits, study-wide: Clonality, elevated at ibrutinib response, dropped back toward baseline at progression. Sampling schedules were unmatched across sustained-remission and progressing patients.

A remark on this clone: What it recognizes is unknown.

Depth targeted 1 in 200,000 to 1 in 1 million T cells, averaging around 10x coverage per clonotype. The method was immunoSEQ multiplex PCR; TCRdb's version includes in-frame clones alone and lacks a portion of them. The sample lists 110,000 to 150,000 clones, approximately 80% seen once, with 4.5% to 6% in the top ten. The CDR3 is made up of 16 amino acids. This TCR came from a human donor with chronic lymphocytic leukemia. The sample was PBMCs, taken after 24 months of ibrutinib treatment. This chain uses TRBV21-1 with TRBJ2-2; TRBD1 is the table's D call and was not checked against the DNA. TRBV21-1 is flagged as a pseudogene. The CDR3 protein is CASSRRQGPGTGELFF. CDR3 nucleotide sequence: TGTGCCAGCAGCCGGCGACAGGGGCCGGGAACCGGGGAGCTGTTTTTT.